The 15 T cell receptor beta chains given below trace back to one sample, sequenced in a study of cytomegalovirus exposure and HLA in healthy donors. Amplification used 60 Vbeta primers and 13 Jbeta primers. Sequencing was performed with immunoSEQ multiplex PCR; in TCRdb, only in-frame clones are kept and a portion is missing. This table has tens of thousands of clones, 83% appearing once. The sequencing input was PBMCs. Receptors originate from a man aged 25-40 years in good health and CMV-seronegative.

The rearrangement joins TRBV10-3 to TRBJ1-1; D not resolved. The germline V and J ends were trimmed by 11 bases and 5 bases, with 12 bases remaining between them. The germline CDR1 and CDR2 sequences are ENHRY and SYGVKD. The CDR3 is made up of 11 amino acids. The chain's CDR3 is CAAGRFTEAFF. In nucleotides, the CDR3 is TGTGCCGCGGGTAGGTTTACTGAAGCTTTCTTT.

This chain links TRBV5-1 with TRBJ1-3, with D unclear. This CDR3 has 14 amino acids. Germline V gene data show CDR1 as SGHRS and CDR2 as YFSETQ. Deletions cut 0 bases from V and 3 bases from J, with 7 bases between. The CDR3: CASSLVGVGNTIYF. The CDR3 DNA is TGCGCCAGCAGCTTGGTCGGGGTTGGAAACACCATATATTTT.

The chain uses TRBV10-1 and TRBJ2-7; 13 bases are a match to TRBD2. The CDR3 is 19 amino acids. With V trimmed by 6 bases and J by 2 bases, 16 bases remained unmatched. Germline CDR1 is WNHNN and CDR2 is SYGVQD (reference sequence). CDR3 sequence reads: CASSSGTSGTGGGPYEQYF. CDR3 DNA sequence: TGCGCCAGCAGCTCCGGGACTAGCGGGACCGGGGGAGGTCCCTACGAGCAGTACTTC.

The genes are TRBV4-1 and TRBJ2-7; TRBD1 matches 11 bases. V lost 4 bases, J lost 4 bases, and 6 bases stayed unmatched. The CDR3 consists of 15 residues. Germline lookup yields CDR1 MGHRA and CDR2 YSYEKL. The CDR3: CASSPRTGGAYEQYF. The CDR3 bases are TGCGCCAGCAGCCCTAGGACAGGGGGCGCTTACGAGCAGTACTTC.

J is TRBJ2-7 and V is TRBV15, with TRBD2 as a possible D gene (6 bases). Germline V gene lookup returns CDR1 LNHNV and CDR2 YYDKDF (reference sequence). Trimming stripped 0 bases from V and 2 bases from J, with 17 bases between. The CDR3 length is 17 residues. This CDR3 reads CATSRDPQSSGAYEQYF. The CDR3 nucleotides are TGTGCCACCAGCAGAGATCCCCAGTCCTCGGGGGCCTACGAGCAGTACTTC.

The rearrangement joins TRBV19 to TRBJ2-1, with 8 bases identical to TRBD2. The junction had 17 bases not matched to a gene; V was cut back by 2 bases and J by 8 bases. Germline V lookup: CDR1 LNHDA, CDR2 SQIVND (reference sequence). This CDR3 spans 18 amino acids. The CDR3 coding sequence is TGTGCCAGTAGTATACCGCATCGGGCCGGGGGGGCCAGAGATGAGCAGTTCTTC. Protein: CASSIPHRAGGARDEQFF.

The CDR3, as DNA: TGTGCCAGCGAAGAACTCCTAGGCGGGGAGCAGTACTTC. It is translated as CASEELLGGEQYF. The chain joins TRBV6-5 to TRBJ2-7, with D perhaps matching TRBD2 (5 bases). V was clipped by 8 bases and J by 7 bases, with 18 bases between them. Germline CDR1 is MNHEY and CDR2 is SVGAGI. This CDR3 region has 13 residues.

The V gene is TRBV4-3, the J gene TRBJ2-3; no reliable D call. Per germline, CDR1 LGHNA and CDR2 YSLEER. Trimming took 4 bases from V and 0 from J, leaving 8 bases between them. This CDR3 has 14 residues. The CDR3 bases are TGCGCCAGCAGCCCCCAGAGGAGCACAGATACGCAGTATTTT. Its protein product is CASSPQRSTDTQYF.

In DNA, the CDR3 is TGTGCCAGCAGCTTAAGGAGTAGTGAAGCTTTCTTT. This sequence encodes CASSLRSSEAFF. This rearrangement joins TRBV7-9 to TRBJ1-1; D uncertain. V gave up 2 bases and J gave up 7 bases, with 8 bases separating them. This CDR3 comprises 12 residues. From germline, CDR1 is SEHNR and CDR2 FQNEAQ (reference sequence).

The genes are TRBV7-2 and TRBJ2-7, with 8 positions matching TRBD2. The CDR3 consists of 15 residues. Germline CDR1 is SGHTA and CDR2 is FQGNSA. Losses at the gene ends were 5 bases for V and 2 bases for J; bases not matched to a gene: 8. CDR3 sequence reads: CASSPSGSGAYEQYF. For the CDR3, the DNA is TGTGCCAGCAGCCCCTCGGGTAGCGGGGCCTACGAGCAGTACTTC.

The J gene is TRBJ1-6, the V gene TRBV7-6; no firm D call. The CDR3 is made up of 15 amino acids. Germline lookup yields CDR1 SGHVS and CDR2 FNYEAQ. With 5 bases removed from V and 6 bases from J, the gap between germline ends came to 14 bases. The DNA for the CDR3 is TGTGCCAGCAGCCAAGCGGGTCCTATTAATTCACCCCTCCACTTT. As protein: CASSQAGPINSPLHF.

This clone occurred once. The chain uses TRBV7-9 and TRBJ1-4, with 8 bases lining up with TRBD1. Germline V gene lookup returns CDR1 SEHNR and CDR2 FQNEAQ (reference sequence). The CDR3 length is 15 residues. The trim removed 6 bases at V and 5 bases at J, leaving 8 bases unmatched. In nucleotides, the CDR3 is TGTGCCAGCAGTGCGCAGGGACAGGAGAATGAAAAACTGTTTTTT. Translating it yields CASSAQGQENEKLFF.

This clone was seen a handful of times. The chain couples TRBV11-2 to TRBJ1-1; D is ambiguous. Trimming removed 2 bases at V and 1 base at J, with 5 bases between. Germline assignment: CDR1 SGHAT and CDR2 FQNNGV. The CDR3 consists of 13 residues. The CDR3 coding sequence is TGTGCCAGCAGCTTATGGAGGAACACTGAAGCTTTCTTT. Protein: CASSLWRNTEAFF.

The CDR3 sequence is CASSLRTGRNTGELFF. CDR3 nucleotide sequence: TGTGCCAGTAGTCTGAGGACAGGGCGGAACACCGGGGAGCTGTTTTTT. This chain uses TRBV19 with TRBJ2-2; 8 bases align to TRBD1. The CDR3 contains 16 residues. The germline gives CDR1 LNHDA, CDR2 SQIVND (reference sequence). Germline trimming cut 5 bases from V and 1 base from J; bases unmatched to any gene: 6. The full variable domain, its missing parts supplied by reference TRBV19 and TRBJ2-2, is DGGITQSPKYLFRKEGQNVTLSCEQNLNHDAMYWYRQDPGQGLRLIYYSQIVNDFQKGDIAEGYSVSREKKESFPLTVTSAQKNPTAFYLCASSLRTGRNTGELFFGEGSRLTVL.

This chain connects TRBV7-2 to TRBJ1-1; D call uncertain. The CDR3 has 12 amino acids. Trimming pared 5 bases from V and 5 bases from J, leaving 9 bases between. Germline V gene data show CDR1 as SGHTA and CDR2 as FQGNSA. The DNA for the CDR3 is TGTGCCAGCAGCCCAACCGGGACTGAAGCTTTCTTT. Encoded protein: CASSPTGTEAFF.